These T cell receptor beta chains were read from a single sample in a study of blood T cells in healthy people across ages. TCRdb fed the 5' RACE reads into MiXCR, producing one record per CDR3 protein. The data contain more than 650,000 distinct CDR3 sequences, 22% of them seen just once; the ten biggest clones take up approximately 20%. What was sequenced was blood. The source of these receptors is a man in his sixties or seventies in good health. Each CDR3 is given with its conserved first and last residue. The D gene is left open where the match is weak. Only some rows state a clone size, as once, few, many or a class for expanded clones.

j_call d_call clone_size v_call cdr3_nt cdr3_aa
TRBJ1-4 . few TRBV10-3 TGTGCCATCAGCAGTAATAATGAAAAACTGTTTTTT CAISSNNEKLFF
TRBJ2-3 . many TRBV12-3/TRBV12-4 TGTGCCAGCAGGACTCAGCCCAGCACAGATACGCAGTATTTT CASRTQPSTDTQYF
TRBJ1-2 . . TRBV29-1 TGCAGCGTGGGGCGATCAGCTAACTATGGCTACACCTTC CSVGRSANYGYTF
TRBJ1-2 TRBD1 . TRBV10-2 TGCGCCAGCAGTGTGTCGCGGACAGGGTATGACTATGGCTACACCTTC CASSVSRTGYDYGYTF
TRBJ1-5 . . TRBV10-3 TGTGCCATCAGCGCCGCCAGGGACAATCAGCCCCAGCATTTT CAISAARDNQPQHF
TRBJ2-3 . . TRBV5-6 TGTGCCAGCAGCCTACTCATGCCTCGCACAGATACGCAGTATTTT CASSLLMPRTDTQYF
TRBJ1-2 . . TRBV10-3 TGTGCCATCAGTGAGAAGGGCAATTTTAACTATGGCTACACCTTC CAISEKGNFNYGYTF
TRBJ2-7 . . TRBV12-3/TRBV12-4 TGTGCCAGCAGTCCCGACGGAGACGGTCCCTACGAGCAGTACTTC CASSPDGDGPYEQYF
TRBJ2-7 . once TRBV7-9 TGTGCCAGCAGCTTAGGACGACAGGCCTACGAGCAGTACTTC CASSLGRQAYEQYF
TRBJ1-2 . few TRBV29-1 TGCAGCGTTGAGAGGGCAGACTATGGCTACACCTTC CSVERADYGYTF
TRBJ1-3 . few TRBV18 TGTGCCAGCTCACCAACGACAGGACCTGGAAACACCATATATTTT CASSPTTGPGNTIYF
TRBJ1-2 . . TRBV20-1 TGCAGTCCAGTCCCCGGGGACTATGGCTACACCTTC CSPVPGDYGYTF
TRBJ1-2 TRBD1 many TRBV20-1 TGCAGTGCTAGAGACCTGACAGGGTACGGCTACACCTTC CSARDLTGYGYTF
TRBJ2-1 TRBD1 once TRBV5-1 TGCGCCAGCAGCCCCTGGACAGGTTACAATGAGCAGTTCTTC CASSPWTGYNEQFF
TRBJ1-1 . once TRBV30 TGTGCCTGGACCCCTCCGAACATGAACACTGAAGCTTTCTTT CAWTPPNMNTEAFF
TRBJ1-1 . . TRBV29-1 TGCAGCGTTGAAATTTGGGGTCCGGGCACTGAAGCTTTCTTT CSVEIWGPGTEAFF
TRBJ1-5 . . TRBV7-9 TGTGCCAGCAGCTTAACTGGTCAGCCCCAGCATTTT CASSLTGQPQHF
TRBJ1-1 . . TRBV6-6 TGTGCCAGCATAGGGACGATGAACACTGAAGCTTTCTTT CASIGTMNTEAFF
TRBJ2-3 TRBD2 few TRBV20-1 TGCAGTGCTAGTCGGCTAGCGGGAGGGCTTAGCACAGATACGCAGTATTTT CSASRLAGGLSTDTQYF
TRBJ1-4 . . TRBV12-3/TRBV12-4 TGTGCCAGCCTCCGGGGGGGGAGCTCTAATGAAAAACTGTTTTTT CASLRGGSSNEKLFF
TRBJ1-5 . . TRBV27 TGTGCCAGCAGTTTAACAATTGGGGTAGATCAGCCCCAGCATTTT CASSLTIGVDQPQHF
TRBJ2-1 . . TRBV13 TGTGCCAGCAGCTTACGACAGGCCGCATACAATGAGCAGTTCTTC CASSLRQAAYNEQFF
TRBJ1-6 TRBD1 . TRBV7-2 TGTGCCAGCAGCCCACGAGGGGGACAGAATAATTCACCCCTCCACTTT CASSPRGGQNNSPLHF
TRBJ2-2 TRBD2 . TRBV6-2/TRBV6-3 TGTGCCAGCAGTTCCACCAGCGGGAGGACGAACACCGGGGAGCTGTTTTTT CASSSTSGRTNTGELFF
TRBJ1-2 . . TRBV2 TGTGCCAGCAGCGTTCAGGACTCCCAAGGCTACACCTTC CASSVQDSQGYTF
TRBJ2-4 . few TRBV30 TGTGCCTGGAATGTCGGTAACATTCAGTACTTC CAWNVGNIQYF
TRBJ2-1 . many TRBV12-3/TRBV12-4 TGTGCCAGCAGTTTGCGGACTGGAGCCAATGAGCAGTTCTTC CASSLRTGANEQFF